These T cell receptor beta chains were read from a single sample in a study of shared clonotypes between healthy human individuals. Sequencing used immunoSEQ multiplex PCR; TCRdb keeps in-frame clones, though not all of them. The sample has under 150,000 clones, around 66% seen once. Sequenced: memory CD8+ T cells sorted from blood. Source of these receptors: a woman aged 25-40 years in good health. Both conserved end residues are part of each CDR3. Each record gives: V gene, D gene, clone size, J gene, CDR3 DNA, CDR3 protein. D genes are given only for firm matches. Clone size appears in some rows only: once, few, many, or a class for an expanded clone.

v_gene: TRBV2; d_gene: -; abundance: once; j_gene: TRBJ1-5; CDR3nt: TGTGCCAGCAGCCCGACAGAGGAGCAGCCCCAGCATTTT; CDR3aa: CASSPTEEQPQHF
v_gene: TRBV30; d_gene: -; abundance: -; j_gene: TRBJ2-5; CDR3nt: TGTGCCTGGAGTGTAGGTGATGTGACCCAGTACTTC; CDR3aa: CAWSVGDVTQYF
v_gene: TRBV29-1; d_gene: TRBD2; abundance: -; j_gene: TRBJ2-1; CDR3nt: TGCAGCGTTTCGGGTGGGAGGGCTAGCAATGAGCAGTTCTTC; CDR3aa: CSVSGGRASNEQFF
v_gene: TRBV5-4; d_gene: -; abundance: once; j_gene: TRBJ2-5; CDR3nt: TGTGCCAGCAGCTTGTCCGCAGAAGAGACCCAGTACTTC; CDR3aa: CASSLSAEETQYF
v_gene: TRBV5-1; d_gene: -; abundance: -; j_gene: TRBJ2-7; CDR3nt: TGCGCCAGCAGCTTGGCTCGTGGGAGTCTCCACGAGCAGTACTTC; CDR3aa: CASSLARGSLHEQYF
v_gene: TRBV2; d_gene: TRBD2; abundance: -; j_gene: TRBJ2-7; CDR3nt: TGTGCCAGCAGTGGACTAGCGGGAGTGTTTCACGAGCAGTACTTC; CDR3aa: CASSGLAGVFHEQYF
v_gene: TRBV6-5; d_gene: -; abundance: few; j_gene: TRBJ1-1; CDR3nt: TGTGCCAGCAGTTACGGGGGGGGCGAGGTTAGGACTGAAGCTTTCTTT; CDR3aa: CASSYGGGEVRTEAFF
v_gene: TRBV4-1; d_gene: -; abundance: many; j_gene: TRBJ2-1; CDR3nt: TGCGCCAGCAGCCAAGATCCCGGCCATGAGCAGTTCTTC; CDR3aa: CASSQDPGHEQFF
v_gene: TRBV11-2; d_gene: -; abundance: -; j_gene: TRBJ1-1; CDR3nt: TGTGCCAGCAGCTTAGGCAGGCGGAACACTGAAGCTTTCTTT; CDR3aa: CASSLGRRNTEAFF
v_gene: TRBV30; d_gene: -; abundance: few; j_gene: TRBJ1-1; CDR3nt: TGTGCCTGGATGGAATCAGGGGTTTGGAACACTGAAGCTTTCTTT; CDR3aa: CAWMESGVWNTEAFF
v_gene: TRBV7-9; d_gene: -; abundance: -; j_gene: TRBJ2-7; CDR3nt: TGTGCCAGCAGCCCCCCTCGGGGACCTCTGTTCTTC; CDR3aa: CASSPPRGPLFF
v_gene: TRBV19; d_gene: -; abundance: once; j_gene: TRBJ1-2; CDR3nt: TGTGCCAGCCAGCGGGGCGTAACAAGCTATGGCTACACCTTC; CDR3aa: CASQRGVTSYGYTF
v_gene: TRBV27; d_gene: -; abundance: -; j_gene: TRBJ1-6; CDR3nt: TGTGCCAGCAGTTTATCGAGGGGGGGAAGTTCACCCCTCCACTTT; CDR3aa: CASSLSRGGSSPLHF
v_gene: TRBV25-1; d_gene: TRBD2; abundance: -; j_gene: TRBJ2-7; CDR3nt: TGTGCCAGCAGTGATGACGGGACTAGCGAATCCTACGAGCAGTACTTC; CDR3aa: CASSDDGTSESYEQYF
v_gene: TRBV6-1; d_gene: TRBD1; abundance: few; j_gene: TRBJ1-2; CDR3nt: TGTGCCAGCAGCCCAGGGGGCCATGGCTACACCTTC; CDR3aa: CASSPGGHGYTF
v_gene: TRBV6-1; d_gene: -; abundance: -; j_gene: TRBJ2-1; CDR3nt: TGTGCCAGCAGTGAAACGGAAGCGGGCGGCAATGAGCAGTTCTTC; CDR3aa: CASSETEAGGNEQFF
v_gene: TRBV25-1; d_gene: -; abundance: many; j_gene: TRBJ2-4; CDR3nt: TGTGCCAGCAGTGAATCGTTAGCCAAAAACATTCAGTACTTC; CDR3aa: CASSESLAKNIQYF
v_gene: TRBV28; d_gene: TRBD2; abundance: many; j_gene: TRBJ2-7; CDR3nt: TGTGCCAGCAGTTTTTGGCGGGAGTTCAACGAGCAGTACTTC; CDR3aa: CASSFWREFNEQYF
v_gene: TRBV7-2; d_gene: TRBD2; abundance: -; j_gene: TRBJ2-7; CDR3nt: TGTGCCAGCAGCTTAGTTGGCGGGAGGGCCCCCTACGAGCAGTACTTC; CDR3aa: CASSLVGGRAPYEQYF
v_gene: TRBV4-1; d_gene: -; abundance: few; j_gene: TRBJ1-1; CDR3nt: TGCGCCAGCAGCCACGGACAGACCACTGAAGCTTTCTTT; CDR3aa: CASSHGQTTEAFF
v_gene: TRBV5-8; d_gene: TRBD2; abundance: -; j_gene: TRBJ2-3; CDR3nt: TGTGCCAGCAGCAGGGGGACTAGCGGAAGCACAGATACGCAGTATTTT; CDR3aa: CASSRGTSGSTDTQYF
v_gene: TRBV7-8; d_gene: -; abundance: -; j_gene: TRBJ2-7; CDR3nt: TGTGCCAGCAGAGGGACATTCTTCTACGAGCAGTACTTC; CDR3aa: CASRGTFFYEQYF
v_gene: TRBV20-1; d_gene: -; abundance: -; j_gene: TRBJ2-7; CDR3nt: TGCAGTGCTAGGGGTCTGGAGGAGCAGTACTTC; CDR3aa: CSARGLEEQYF
v_gene: TRBV14; d_gene: TRBD1; abundance: -; j_gene: TRBJ2-1; CDR3nt: TGTGCCAGCAGTTTCGGGACAGGGAATTACAATGAGCAGTTCTTC; CDR3aa: CASSFGTGNYNEQFF
v_gene: TRBV6-5; d_gene: -; abundance: many; j_gene: TRBJ2-7; CDR3nt: TGTGCCAGCAGTTACTCGAGCGAGCAGTACTTC; CDR3aa: CASSYSSEQYF
v_gene: TRBV18; d_gene: -; abundance: -; j_gene: TRBJ2-7; CDR3nt: TGTGCCAGCTCACCATCGCGGGTGCAGGGCGAGCAGTACTTC; CDR3aa: CASSPSRVQGEQYF
v_gene: TRBV6-6; d_gene: -; abundance: -; j_gene: TRBJ1-1; CDR3nt: TGTGCCAGCAGTTATGACAGGAACACTGAAGCTTTCTTT; CDR3aa: CASSYDRNTEAFF
v_gene: TRBV28; d_gene: -; abundance: -; j_gene: TRBJ1-1; CDR3nt: TGTGCCAGCAGTCGCGTTGACAGTCACACTGAAGCTTTCTTT; CDR3aa: CASSRVDSHTEAFF
v_gene: TRBV9; d_gene: -; abundance: once; j_gene: TRBJ2-7; CDR3nt: TGTGCCAGCAGCCATCGGACAGCATCCCCCTACGAGCAGTACTTC; CDR3aa: CASSHRTASPYEQYF
v_gene: TRBV6-1; d_gene: TRBD1; abundance: -; j_gene: TRBJ2-7; CDR3nt: TGTGCCAGCAGAAGGGGGCTCTACGAGCAGTACTTC; CDR3aa: CASRRGLYEQYF
v_gene: TRBV5-1; d_gene: TRBD2; abundance: -; j_gene: TRBJ2-5; CDR3nt: TGCGCCAGCAGCTTGGCTAGCGGTATGGAGACCCAGTACTTC; CDR3aa: CASSLASGMETQYF
v_gene: TRBV2; d_gene: -; abundance: many; j_gene: TRBJ1-5; CDR3nt: TGTGCCAGCGGGTTGGGTTATAGCAATCAGCCCCAGCATTTT; CDR3aa: CASGLGYSNQPQHF
v_gene: TRBV28; d_gene: -; abundance: -; j_gene: TRBJ1-3; CDR3nt: TGTGCCAGCAGTCGTGGGGGGCTCGAAAGCACCATATATTTT; CDR3aa: CASSRGGLESTIYF
v_gene: TRBV28; d_gene: TRBD1; abundance: once; j_gene: TRBJ2-3; CDR3nt: TGTGCCAGCATCACAGGGGGTTCTCCTAGCACAGATACGCAGTATTTT; CDR3aa: CASITGGSPSTDTQYF
v_gene: TRBV7-8; d_gene: -; abundance: few; j_gene: TRBJ1-3; CDR3nt: TGTGCCAGCAGCTTAGTTTCTGAAGACTCTGGAAACACCATATATTTT; CDR3aa: CASSLVSEDSGNTIYF
v_gene: TRBV5-6; d_gene: -; abundance: -; j_gene: TRBJ2-1; CDR3nt: TGTGCCAGCAGCTTGGGACTAGTAATCAATGAGCAGTTCTTC; CDR3aa: CASSLGLVINEQFF
v_gene: TRBV25-1; d_gene: TRBD1; abundance: many; j_gene: TRBJ1-5; CDR3nt: TGTGCCAGCAGCCAGGGGGCTAGCAATCAGCCCCAGCATTTT; CDR3aa: CASSQGASNQPQHF
v_gene: TRBV5-1; d_gene: -; abundance: -; j_gene: TRBJ2-6; CDR3nt: TGCGCCAGCAGCTTGTTACAGGCTGGGGCCAACGTCCTGACTTTC; CDR3aa: CASSLLQAGANVLTF
v_gene: TRBV28; d_gene: -; abundance: -; j_gene: TRBJ2-7; CDR3nt: TGTGCCAGCAGTTTTTTCGCGCGGCGGAACTACGAGCAGTACTTC; CDR3aa: CASSFFARRNYEQYF
v_gene: TRBV19; d_gene: TRBD2; abundance: many; j_gene: TRBJ2-7; CDR3nt: TGTGCCAGTAGTATGGTTAGCGGGAGGGTACCTCTCTACGAGCAGTACTTC; CDR3aa: CASSMVSGRVPLYEQYF
v_gene: TRBV6-1; d_gene: -; abundance: medium-sized; j_gene: TRBJ1-2; CDR3nt: TGTGCCACCGAACGTAGGGGGGTAGGTGGCTACACCTTC; CDR3aa: CATERRGVGGYTF
v_gene: TRBV4-1; d_gene: -; abundance: few; j_gene: TRBJ1-1; CDR3nt: TGCGCCAGCAGGGCCGCCGTCGCAGGGGTTAACACTGAAGCTTTCTTT; CDR3aa: CASRAAVAGVNTEAFF
v_gene: TRBV7-6; d_gene: TRBD1; abundance: -; j_gene: TRBJ2-7; CDR3nt: TGTGCCAGCAGCCGGGACAGGGGCTACGAGCAGTACTTC; CDR3aa: CASSRDRGYEQYF
v_gene: TRBV2; d_gene: TRBD2; abundance: -; j_gene: TRBJ2-1; CDR3nt: TGTGCCAGCAGTGTTCAGGGGACTAGAAACAATGAGCAGTTCTTC; CDR3aa: CASSVQGTRNNEQFF
v_gene: TRBV4-1; d_gene: TRBD2; abundance: -; j_gene: TRBJ2-7; CDR3nt: TGCGCCAGCAGCCTATATTCTTCTGTGGGACTAGCGGGCTCCTACGAGCAGTACTTC; CDR3aa: CASSLYSSVGLAGSYEQYF
v_gene: TRBV28; d_gene: TRBD1; abundance: -; j_gene: TRBJ1-2; CDR3nt: TGTGCCAGCAGATCAGGGGGCGGCTACACCTTC; CDR3aa: CASRSGGGYTF
v_gene: TRBV5-1; d_gene: TRBD1; abundance: -; j_gene: TRBJ1-6; CDR3nt: TGCGCCAGCAGCGCTCGACAGGGATCACCCCTCCACTTT; CDR3aa: CASSARQGSPLHF
v_gene: TRBV29-1; d_gene: -; abundance: few; j_gene: TRBJ2-7; CDR3nt: TGCAGCGTTGTTCTGGACAACTCCTACGAGCAGTACTTC; CDR3aa: CSVVLDNSYEQYF
v_gene: TRBV7-3; d_gene: -; abundance: -; j_gene: TRBJ2-7; CDR3nt: TGTGCCAGCAGCGCCGGCCTCCTTTCCCGGGACTCGTCCCCCTCCTACGAGCAGTACTTC; CDR3aa: CASSAGLLSRDSSPSYEQYF
v_gene: TRBV6-1; d_gene: -; abundance: few; j_gene: TRBJ2-7; CDR3nt: TGTGCCACCACTTGGGACCCGAGCTCCTACGAGCAGTACTTC; CDR3aa: CATTWDPSSYEQYF
v_gene: TRBV28; d_gene: TRBD1; abundance: once; j_gene: TRBJ1-1; CDR3nt: TGTGCCAGCAGTCCACATCCGGGACAGGTCTGGCGGGCCCGCACTGAAGCTTTCTTT; CDR3aa: CASSPHPGQVWRARTEAFF
v_gene: TRBV9; d_gene: -; abundance: -; j_gene: TRBJ1-2; CDR3nt: TGTGCCAGCAGCGTAGGATCAGGGGCTGGCTACACCTTC; CDR3aa: CASSVGSGAGYTF
v_gene: TRBV6-1; d_gene: TRBD2; abundance: -; j_gene: TRBJ2-3; CDR3nt: TGTGCCAGCGTTCGACTAGCGGGAAGCACAGATACGCAGTATTTT; CDR3aa: CASVRLAGSTDTQYF